The T cell receptor beta chain under discussion was sequenced for a study of blood T cell repertoires in COVID-19. The overall study: Spain, Italy and the United States supplied samples that represented acute and convalescent COVID-19. T cells, B-cell-depleted T cells, or PBMCs supplied cDNA or gDNA.

V was clipped by 1 base and J by 6 bases; unmatched bases: 7. The CDR3 spans 15 residues. In germline, CDR1 is SGHRS, CDR2 YFSETQ. Authors' methods: Using reference gene primer amplification, nucleated cell counts were estimated. Profiling relied on immunoSEQ multiplex PCR, and the TCRdb table lists in-frame clones only, not all of them. V, J and clone size derive from that table, while D and trimming were established from the DNA sequence. The table shows approximately 61,000 clones, with 85% occurring only once. The specimen sequenced was peripheral blood. The receptor comes from an older man with acute or convalescent COVID-19. The rearrangement links TRBV5-1 to TRBJ2-1; TRBD1 agrees at 7 bases. The CDR3 nucleotides are TGCGCCAGCAGCTTGTTCTCGGGACAGAGCAATGAGCAGTTCTTC. Encoded protein: CASSLFSGQSNEQFF.